Listed below are T cell receptor beta chains from one sample, sequenced in a study of neurological immune-mediated disorders. TCRdb independently ran MiXCR on the 5' RACE reads; one entry per CDR3 protein. The sample contains fewer than 45,000 distinct CDR3 sequences, more than 9.5% of which appear only once. Input material: PBMCs. The receptors originated from a man aged 55-75 years with HTLV-1-associated myelopathy (HAM/TSP). The CDR3 runs from the conserved cysteine through the conserved F or W. D genes are given only for firm matches. Clone size, where shown, is once, few, many, or a class for clones that have expanded.

CDR3aa	CDR3nt	v_gene	d_gene	abundance	j_gene
CASSDRGNNEQYF	TGTGCCAGCAGTGACAGGGGAAACAACGAGCAGTACTTC	TRBV2	.	.	TRBJ2-7
CASSVWRSGTDTQYF	TGTGCCAGCAGCGTATGGAGATCGGGCACAGATACGCAGTATTTT	TRBV9	.	few	TRBJ2-3
CASRPGGGRMGTDTQYF	TGTGCCAGCAGGCCAGGGGGTGGGAGAATGGGCACAGATACGCAGTATTTT	TRBV28	TRBD1	many	TRBJ2-3
CASSFDTDANTEAFF	TGTGCCAGCAGCTTCGATACGGACGCGAACACTGAAGCTTTCTTT	TRBV7-3	.	many	TRBJ1-1
CASSIGAGPDTQYF	TGTGCCAGTAGTATTGGAGCAGGGCCAGATACGCAGTATTTT	TRBV19	.	many	TRBJ2-3
CASSLSRFPNTEAFF	TGTGCCAGCAGCTTAAGTCGGTTCCCGAATACTGAAGCTTTCTTT	TRBV11-1	.	many	TRBJ1-1
CASSVEPLVHRELFF	TGTGCCAGCAGCGTAGAACCCTTAGTTCACCGGGAGCTGTTTTTT	TRBV9	.	many	TRBJ2-2
CASSQEVRQGNTIYF	TGTGCCAGCAGCCAAGAAGTGCGGCAAGGAAACACCATATATTTT	TRBV3-1	.	many	TRBJ1-3
CASSSGQGTNEKLFF	TGTGCCAGCAGCTCAGGACAGGGAACTAATGAAAAACTGTTTTTT	TRBV7-9	TRBD1	many	TRBJ1-4
CSALGTSGRAAYEQYF	TGCAGTGCGCTAGGGACTAGCGGGAGGGCCGCTTACGAGCAGTACTTC	TRBV20-1	TRBD2	many	TRBJ2-7
CASSLWGAANNPGELFF	TGTGCCAGCAGCTTATGGGGTGCAGCGAACAACCCCGGGGAGCTGTTTTTT	TRBV7-3	.	many	TRBJ2-2
CASSPDRVNSPLHF	TGTGCCAGCAGCCCTGACAGGGTTAATTCACCCCTCCACTTT	TRBV12-3/TRBV12-4	TRBD1	many	TRBJ1-6
CASSLDEGSNQPQHF	TGCGCCAGCAGCTTGGACGAGGGAAGCAATCAGCCCCAGCATTTT	TRBV5-1	.	many	TRBJ1-5
CSARKGGTNTEAFF	TGCAGTGCTAGAAAGGGGGGCACCAACACTGAAGCTTTCTTT	TRBV20-1	.	few	TRBJ1-1
CASTPIERDSTDTQYF	TGTGCCAGCACCCCGATCGAGCGGGATAGCACAGATACGCAGTATTTT	TRBV6-6	TRBD2	many	TRBJ2-3
CASHYGVDTEAFF	TGCGCCAGTCATTATGGGGTGGACACTGAAGCTTTCTTT	TRBV5-1	.	many	TRBJ1-1
CSVTVGGGYTF	TGCAGCGTGACAGTCGGAGGGGGCTACACCTTC	TRBV29-1	.	many	TRBJ1-2
CSARGPAVNEQFF	TGCAGTGCTAGAGGTCCAGCGGTCAATGAGCAGTTCTTC	TRBV20-1	.	many	TRBJ2-1
CAWSVHTGGRTGELFF	TGTGCCTGGAGTGTACATACAGGGGGTCGTACCGGGGAGCTGTTTTTT	TRBV30	TRBD1	.	TRBJ2-2
CASSQGQERYYEQYF	TGCGCCAGCAGCCAAGGTCAGGAGAGATACTACGAGCAGTACTTC	TRBV4-3	.	many	TRBJ2-7
CASSLRTDNEQFF	TGTGCCAGCAGCCTTAGGACGGACAATGAGCAGTTCTTC	TRBV7-8	.	many	TRBJ2-1
CASSLGATGTETQYF	TGCGCCAGCAGCTTGGGGGCGACAGGGACAGAGACCCAGTACTTC	TRBV5-1	TRBD1	many	TRBJ2-5